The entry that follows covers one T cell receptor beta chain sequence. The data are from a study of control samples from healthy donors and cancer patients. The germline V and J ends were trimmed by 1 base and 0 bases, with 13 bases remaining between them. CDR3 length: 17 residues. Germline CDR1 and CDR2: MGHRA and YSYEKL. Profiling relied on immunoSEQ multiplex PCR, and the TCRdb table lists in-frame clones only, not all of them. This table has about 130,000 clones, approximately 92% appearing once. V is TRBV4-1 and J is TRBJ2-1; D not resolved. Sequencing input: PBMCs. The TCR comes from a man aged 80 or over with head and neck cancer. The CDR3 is CASSQGSTVSSYNEQFF. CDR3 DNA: TGCGCCAGCAGCCAAGGATCGACGGTAAGCTCCTACAATGAGCAGTTCTTC.